Listed below are T cell receptor beta chains from one sample, sequenced in a study of metastatic and nonmetastatic thyroid tumors. MiXCR reprocessed the PCR reads for TCRdb. Here the sample spans fewer than 20,000 clones, 22% being singletons. Sequenced sample: adjacent normal tissue. These receptor sequences come from a female donor with papillary thyroid cancer or a benign thyroid nodule (not recorded which). Some clones in this sample may be carry-over from other donors' samples. CDR3s leave out the opening cysteine and the closing phenylalanine or tryptophan. Each record gives: D gene, J gene, V gene, CDR3 protein. A D gene is named only where the DNA matches it firmly.

. | TRBJ1-1 | TRBV28 | ASRETGLAF
. | TRBJ1-5 | TRBV5-6 | ASSLKGRGGH
TRBD1 | TRBJ1-2 | TRBV4-2 | ASSQSDRAPGYT
. | TRBJ1-2 | TRBV28 | ASSLYRGGEAVGYT
. | TRBJ1-1 | TRBV7-8 | ASSPHRPDEAF
. | TRBJ1-2 | TRBV19 | ASSISDSFYGYT
TRBD1 | TRBJ2-7 | TRBV30 | AFRRGSSEQY
. | TRBJ1-1 | TRBV20-1 | SARVGGVNTEAF
TRBD1 | TRBJ1-2 | TRBV6-1 | ASSQGRGYT
. | TRBJ1-1 | TRBV4-1 | ASSQASGAEAF
. | TRBJ1-2 | TRBV6-1 | ASRPGQENYGYT
. | TRBJ1-1 | TRBV5-1 | ASSLPGPLNTEAF
. | TRBJ1-5 | TRBV28 | ASIRGEGSNQPQH
. | TRBJ2-1 | TRBV3-1 | ASSRGGGRNEQF
. | TRBJ2-3 | TRBV24-1 | ATSDLPQAPLD
. | TRBJ2-7 | TRBV2 | ASSGTGREQY
. | TRBJ2-3 | TRBV20-1 | SARDLALSQY
. | TRBJ2-7 | TRBV25-1 | ASSNPGHGAYEQY
. | TRBJ2-7 | TRBV6-5 | ASSYSSTVGVPYEQY
. | TRBJ1-1 | TRBV6-2/TRBV6-3 | ASSYAGKAF
. | TRBJ2-1 | TRBV18 | ASSPRENSARGNEQF
. | TRBJ1-6 | TRBV6-1 | ASSEGENSPLH
. | TRBJ2-3 | TRBV27 | ASSLSIQSDTQY
TRBD1 | TRBJ2-5 | TRBV29-1 | SGQTGAETQY
TRBD2 | TRBJ2-7 | TRBV19 | ASSEAGGIYEQY
. | TRBJ2-2 | TRBV6-1 | ASSDRQNTGELF
. | TRBJ1-2 | TRBV12-3/TRBV12-4 | ASSLGPYGYT
TRBD1 | TRBJ2-7 | TRBV5-1 | ASSLGQGATYEQY
. | TRBJ1-1 | TRBV25-1 | ASSEFRANTEAF
. | TRBJ2-3 | TRBV14 | TSSQVFRRIADTQY
. | TRBJ1-6 | TRBV6-1 | ASSPGTTNSPLH
TRBD1 | TRBJ2-2 | TRBV20-1 | SAKQGAGELF
. | TRBJ1-2 | TRBV19 | ASTPGAYGYT
TRBD1 | TRBJ2-1 | TRBV24-1 | ATSDSGQGSYNEQF
TRBD2 | TRBJ2-7 | TRBV30 | AWSVGAGRSYEQY